Following are 24 T cell receptor beta chains from one sample sequenced in a study of OX40 agonist ivuxolimab in advanced cancers. Data came from immunoSEQ multiplex PCR; TCRdb stores just in-frame clones and leaves some out. The sample has 70,000 to 95,000 clones, roughly 92% seen once. The sequenced sample was CD4+ or CD8+ T cells sorted from blood, obtained in a trial of the OX40 agonist ivuxolimab. The receptors here all came from an adult with an advanced solid tumor such as melanoma, head and neck, liver or kidney cancer.

With respect to this clone: Germline is not matched at one junction end, which may reflect a read error. CDR3 residues: CASTLGGAITDTQYF. The CDR3, as DNA: TGTGCCAGCACCTTAGGCGGGGCGATCACAGATACGCAGTATTTT. The chain is built from TRBV7-6 and TRBJ2-3; tentatively, D is TRBD2 (6 bases). Germline lookup yields CDR1 SGHVS and CDR2 FNYEAQ. CDR3 size: 15 residues.

The V and J genes are TRBV6-1 and TRBJ2-7, with 10 bases fitting TRBD2. CDR1 and CDR2 from the germline V gene are MNHNS and SASEGT. The CDR3 is 17 residues long. V lost 3 bases, J lost 0 bases, and 8 bases stayed unmatched. CDR3 sequence reads: CASSEFIAGGSSYEQYF. The CDR3 region has the DNA TGTGCCAGCAGTGAGTTTATAGCGGGAGGAAGCTCCTACGAGCAGTACTTC.

The chain couples TRBV29-1 to TRBJ2-1; D is possibly TRBD2 (6 bases). The CDR3 loop spans 12 amino acids. Germline values: CDR1 SQVTM, CDR2 ANQGSEA. Trimming removed 7 bases at V and 9 bases at J, with 16 bases between. The CDR3: CSAPGVGGEQFF. CDR3 in DNA: TGCAGCGCCCCCGGAGTCGGGGGTGAGCAGTTCTTC.

The chain recombines TRBV30 with TRBJ2-3; D gene uncertain. Germline V lookup: CDR1 GTSNPN, CDR2 SVGIG (reference sequence). The CDR3 has 13 residues. V gave up 0 bases and J gave up 3 bases, with 7 bases separating them. In DNA, the CDR3 is TGTGCCTGGAGTGTCGCGGCTACAGATACGCAGTATTTT. It codes for CAWSVAATDTQYF.

This clone was observed a single time. The chain's CDR3 is CASSVDFGTTKGDTIYF. In nucleotides, the CDR3 is TGTGCCAGCAGCGTAGACTTCGGGACAACTAAAGGAGACACCATATATTTT. This chain joins TRBV9 and TRBJ1-3; tentatively, D is TRBD1 (6 bases). The CDR3 has 17 amino acids. Trimming removed 0 bases at V and 8 bases at J, with 21 bases between. Germline V gene sequence: CDR1 SGDLS, CDR2 YYNGEE.

J is TRBJ2-1 and V is TRBV12-5; D gene uncertain. Per the germline V gene, CDR1 is LGHNT and CDR2 is FRNRAP. The CDR3 runs to 13 residues. Trimming took 6 bases from V and 4 from J, leaving 10 bases between them. The DNA for the CDR3 is TGTGCTAGTGGCCCCTTTGGTTACAATGAGCAGTTCTTC. It is translated as CASGPFGYNEQFF. The whole variable domain, remainder taken from reference TRBV12-5 and TRBJ2-1, is DARVTQTPRHKVTEMGQEVTMRCQPILGHNTVFWYRQTMMQGLELLAYFRNRAPLDDSGMPKDRFSAEMPDATLATLKIQPSEPRDSAVYFCASGPFGYNEQFFGPGTRLTVL.

The chain is built from TRBV18 and TRBJ2-1; D is ambiguous. Looked up from germline, CDR1 is KGHSH and CDR2 is LQKENI. This CDR3 spans 17 amino acids. The V end was cut by 0 bases, the J end by 0 bases, with 12 bases between. The CDR3 DNA reads TGTGCCAGCTCACCACCCCCCCGGGTGGGCTCCTACAATGAGCAGTTCTTC. It specifies CASSPPPRVGSYNEQFF.

V is TRBV21-1 and J is TRBJ1-6. TRBV21-1 corresponds to a pseudogene. This CDR3 has 19 amino acids. The CDR3 reads CASSLNLGNGPYFNSPLHF. In DNA, the CDR3 is TGTGCCAGCAGCTTGAACTTAGGGAACGGACCATATTTTAATTCACCCCTCCACTTT.

The genes are TRBV27 and TRBJ2-1; TRBD2 matches at 9 bases. The CDR3 runs to 14 residues. V lost 7 bases to trimming and J lost 6 bases; unmatched junction nucleotides: 7. CDR1 MNHEY and CDR2 SMNVEV come from the germline V gene (reference sequence). The CDR3 bases are TGTGCCAGCACCCCCAGCGGGAGGACCAATGAGCAGTTCTTC. Translating it yields CASTPSGRTNEQFF.

This sequence joins TRBV9 and TRBJ2-2; D possibly corresponds to TRBD2 (5 bases). Trimming stripped 4 bases from V and 6 bases from J, with 13 bases between. Germline assignment: CDR1 SGDLS and CDR2 YYNGEE. The CDR3 sequence is 14 residues long. The CDR3 coding sequence is TGTGCCAGCAGCCCGTACCGGGGTGCCGGGGAGCTGTTTTTT. Amino acid sequence: CASSPYRGAGELFF.

This sequence joins TRBV4-1 and TRBJ1-2; no reliable D call. Per the germline V gene, CDR1 is MGHRA and CDR2 is YSYEKL. V gave up 8 bases and J gave up 4 bases, with 17 bases separating them. The CDR3 length is 14 residues. The CDR3, as DNA: TGCGCCAGCTGCCCGGGAGAGGGTGGCTATGGCTACACCTTC. Its protein is CASCPGEGGYGYTF.

This chain links TRBV29-1 with TRBJ2-3, with D perhaps TRBD2 (6 bases). In germline, CDR1 is SQVTM, CDR2 ANQGSEA. CDR3 length: 13 amino acids. The V end lost 7 bases, the J end lost 5 bases, and 16 bases lay between the germline ends. CDR3 sequence: CSGRQREVDTQYF. CDR3 sequence (DNA): TGCAGCGGCCGTCAGAGGGAGGTAGATACGCAGTATTTT.

V usage is TRBV5-1 and J usage is TRBJ2-7; 9 nucleotides agree with TRBD2. CDR3 size: 14 residues. Unmatched junction bases numbered 10, after V lost 6 bases and J lost 6 bases. The germline V gene encodes CDR1 SGHRS and CDR2 YFSETQ. The CDR3 DNA sequence: TGCGCCAGCATCCTAGCGGGGCCTACCCGCGAGCAGTACTTC. Amino acid sequence: CASILAGPTREQYF.

The V gene is TRBV6-1, the J gene TRBJ2-2, with D unclear. The CDR3 consists of 13 residues. Looked up from germline, CDR1 is MNHNS and CDR2 is SASEGT. Trimming left V 5 bases short and J 4 bases short, with 8 bases between. The DNA of the CDR3 is TGTGCCAGCAGTACACGTTTCACCGGGGAGCTGTTTTTT. Residues: CASSTRFTGELFF.

V is TRBV6-5 and J is TRBJ1-2, with a weak D call TRBD1 (6 bases). Germline V gene sequence: CDR1 MNHEY, CDR2 SVGAGI. Trimming shortened V by 0 bases and J by 7 bases, and 15 bases separated the two germline ends. This CDR3 has 15 amino acids. CDR3 nucleotide sequence: TGTGCCAGCAGTTACTCTGCGGGGGGCAGAAGTGGCTACACCTTC. This translates into CASSYSAGGRSGYTF.

This chain uses TRBV9 with TRBJ1-6; perhaps TRBD1 as D (5 bases). Trimming took off 0 bases at V and 9 bases at J, with 10 bases between the two ends. CDR1 is SGDLS, CDR2 YYNGEE, per germline. The CDR3 covers 14 residues. CDR3: CASSVGGGSSPLHF. CDR3 DNA: TGTGCCAGCAGCGTAGGGGGGGGTAGTTCACCCCTCCACTTT.

This chain connects TRBV29-1 to TRBJ2-7; 7 nucleotides match TRBD1. After removal of 2 bases from V and 1 base from J, the junction contained 5 bases not matched to a gene. Per the germline V gene, CDR1 is SQVTM and CDR2 is ANQGSEA. The CDR3 has 14 amino acids. CDR3 bases: TGCAGCGTTGAAAGGGCAGGGGGATCCTACGAGCAGTACTTC. The encoded protein is CSVERAGGSYEQYF.

CDR3 in amino acids: CASSFGQGNWYGYTF. For the CDR3, the DNA is TGTGCCAGCAGCTTTGGACAGGGCAATTGGTATGGCTACACCTTC. This chain connects TRBV11-2 to TRBJ1-2; 8 positions agree with TRBD1. Germline-derived CDR1 and CDR2 are SGHAT and FQNNGV. The V and J ends lost 3 bases and 5 bases, in that order; junction bases with no gene match: 8. The CDR3 consists of 15 residues.

This clone was observed a few times. The rearrangement links TRBV19 to TRBJ1-5; D perhaps matches TRBD1 (6 bases). The CDR3 contains 13 residues. V lost 9 bases, J lost 3 bases, and 12 bases lay in between. Germline V gene data show CDR1 as LNHDA and CDR2 as SQIVND (reference sequence). The CDR3 loop is CASSRTVNQPQHF. CDR3 coding DNA: TGTGCCAGCAGTCGGACAGTCAATCAGCCCCAGCATTTT.

This chain joins TRBV6-5 and TRBJ1-5; 7 bases align to TRBD1. The junction had 7 bases not matched to a gene; V was cut back by 5 bases and J by 6 bases. In germline, CDR1 is MNHEY, CDR2 SVGAGI. The CDR3 spans 14 residues. CDR3: CASSTTGMGQPQHF. CDR3 DNA: TGTGCCAGCAGTACGACAGGGATGGGTCAGCCCCAGCATTTT.

V and J are TRBV2 and TRBJ1-2; D call uncertain. The V end lost 6 bases, the J end lost 8 bases, and 13 bases lay between the germline ends. This CDR3 contains 12 residues. The V gene's germline CDR1 is SNHLY and CDR2 FYNNEI. The CDR3 loop reads CASRYHGEGYTF. The CDR3 DNA reads as TGTGCCAGCAGATATCATGGAGAGGGCTACACCTTC. The whole variable domain, remainder taken from reference TRBV2 and TRBJ1-2, is EPEVTQTPSHQVTQMGQEVILRCVPISNHLYFYWYRQILGQKVEFLVSFYNNEISEKSEIFDDQFSVERPDGSNFTLKIRSTKLEDSAMYFCASRYHGEGYTFGSGTRLTVV.

This clone showed up just once. The junction does not match germline at one end; this may be a read error. CDR3 nucleotide sequence: TGTGCCAGCAGCTCATGGGGACAGGGAGGCTCCCACGAGCAGTACTTC. Protein: CASSSWGQGGSHEQYF. This rearrangement joins TRBV5-6 to TRBJ2-7, with 9 bases lining up with TRBD1. The CDR3 contains 16 residues. CDR1 and CDR2 (germline): SGHDT, YYEEEE.

The genes are TRBV5-6 and TRBJ2-7; no clear D gene. CDR1 is SGHDT and CDR2 is YYEEEE in the germline V gene. Trimming took 1 base from V and 0 from J, leaving 8 bases between them. This CDR3 has 14 residues. The CDR3 DNA follows: TGTGCCAGCAGCTTGTGGGTCAGCTCCTACGAGCAGTACTTC. Its translation: CASSLWVSSYEQYF. The full variable domain, completed using reference TRBV5-6 and TRBJ2-7, is DAGVTQSPTHLIKTRGQQVTLRCSPKSGHDTVSWYQQALGQGPQFIFQYYEEEERQRGNFPDRFSGHQFPNYSSELNVNALLLGDSALYLCASSLWVSSYEQYFGPGTRLTVT.

The chain links TRBV25-1 to TRBJ1-2; D gene unclear. V gave up 2 bases and J gave up 6 bases, with 10 bases separating them. The CDR3 extends over 13 amino acids. Germline V gives CDR1 MGHDK, CDR2 SYGVNS. CDR3 sequence: CASSETASNGYTF. CDR3 nucleotide sequence: TGTGCCAGCAGTGAAACCGCTTCTAATGGCTACACCTTC.